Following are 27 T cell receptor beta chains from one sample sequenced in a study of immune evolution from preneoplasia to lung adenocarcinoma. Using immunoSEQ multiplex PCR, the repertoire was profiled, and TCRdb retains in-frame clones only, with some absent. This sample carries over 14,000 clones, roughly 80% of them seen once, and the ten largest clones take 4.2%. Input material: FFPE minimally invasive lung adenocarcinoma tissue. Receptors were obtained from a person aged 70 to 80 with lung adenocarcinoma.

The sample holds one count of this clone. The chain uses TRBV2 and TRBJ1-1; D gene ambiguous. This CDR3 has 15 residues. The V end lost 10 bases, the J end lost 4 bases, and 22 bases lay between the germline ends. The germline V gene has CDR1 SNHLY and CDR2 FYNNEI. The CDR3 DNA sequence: TGTGCCATCCCCATGATGGCCTCGTCTAGCACTGAAGCTTTCTTT. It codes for CAIPMMASSSTEAFF.

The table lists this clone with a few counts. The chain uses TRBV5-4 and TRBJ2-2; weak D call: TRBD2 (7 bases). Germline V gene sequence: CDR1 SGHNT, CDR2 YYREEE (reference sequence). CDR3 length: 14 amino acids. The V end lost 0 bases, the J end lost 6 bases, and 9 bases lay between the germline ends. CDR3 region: CASSLGGGAGELFF. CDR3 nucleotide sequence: TGTGCCAGCAGCTTGGGGGGGGGCGCCGGGGAGCTGTTTTTT.

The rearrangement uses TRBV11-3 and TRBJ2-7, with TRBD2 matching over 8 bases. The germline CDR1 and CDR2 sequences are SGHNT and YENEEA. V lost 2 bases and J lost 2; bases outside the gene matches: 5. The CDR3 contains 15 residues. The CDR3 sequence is CASSLLAGTTYEQYF. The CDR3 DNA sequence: TGTGCCAGCAGCTTATTAGCGGGGACAACCTACGAGCAGTACTTC.

CDR3 residues: CASSSQGGQPQHF. The CDR3 bases are TGTGCCAGCAGTTCCCAGGGTGGTCAGCCCCAGCATTTT. This sequence joins TRBV28 and TRBJ1-5; maybe TRBD1 (5 bases). Trimming removed 4 bases at V and 6 bases at J, with 10 bases between. This CDR3 has 13 amino acids. CDR1 is MDHEN, CDR2 SYDVKM, per germline.

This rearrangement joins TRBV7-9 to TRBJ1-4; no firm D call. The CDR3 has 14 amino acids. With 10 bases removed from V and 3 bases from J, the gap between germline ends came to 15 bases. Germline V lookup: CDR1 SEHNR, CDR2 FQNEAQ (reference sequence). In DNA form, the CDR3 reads TGTGCCACCGATCCGACCCCAGCTAATGAAAAACTGTTTTTT. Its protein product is CATDPTPANEKLFF.

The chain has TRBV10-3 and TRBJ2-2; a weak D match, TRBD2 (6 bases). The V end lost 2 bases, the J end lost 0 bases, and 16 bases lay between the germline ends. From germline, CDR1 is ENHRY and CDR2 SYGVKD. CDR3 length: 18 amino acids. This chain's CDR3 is CAISEPRGGGANTGELFF. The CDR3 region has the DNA TGTGCCATCAGTGAGCCGAGGGGCGGCGGGGCGAACACCGGGGAGCTGTTTTTT.

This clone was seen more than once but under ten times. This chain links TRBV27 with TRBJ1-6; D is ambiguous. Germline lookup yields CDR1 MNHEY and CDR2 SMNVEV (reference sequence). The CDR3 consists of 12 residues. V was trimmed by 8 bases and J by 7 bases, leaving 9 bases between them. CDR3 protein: CASGGWNSPLHF. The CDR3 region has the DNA TGTGCCAGCGGAGGCTGGAATTCACCCCTCCACTTT.

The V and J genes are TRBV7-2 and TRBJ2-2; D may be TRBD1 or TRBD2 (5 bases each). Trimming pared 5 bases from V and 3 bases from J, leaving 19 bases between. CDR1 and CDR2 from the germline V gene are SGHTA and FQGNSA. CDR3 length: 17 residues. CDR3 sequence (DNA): TGTGCCAGCAGCCCCAGACAGTCTAGCCTTTACACCGGGGAGCTGTTTTTT. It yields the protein CASSPRQSSLYTGELFF.

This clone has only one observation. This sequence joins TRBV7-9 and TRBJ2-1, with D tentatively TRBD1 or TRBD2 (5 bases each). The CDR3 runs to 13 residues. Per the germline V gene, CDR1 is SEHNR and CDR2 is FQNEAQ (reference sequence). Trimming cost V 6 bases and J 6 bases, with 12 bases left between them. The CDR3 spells CASSLGVSNEQFF. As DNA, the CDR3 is TGTGCCAGCAGTCTGGGGGTCTCCAATGAGCAGTTCTTC.

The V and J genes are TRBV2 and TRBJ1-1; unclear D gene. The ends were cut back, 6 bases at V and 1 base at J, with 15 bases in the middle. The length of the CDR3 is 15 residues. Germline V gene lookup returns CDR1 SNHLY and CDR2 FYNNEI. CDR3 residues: CASRGGGIGNTEAFF. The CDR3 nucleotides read TGTGCCAGCAGAGGTGGAGGGATCGGGAACACTGAAGCTTTCTTT.

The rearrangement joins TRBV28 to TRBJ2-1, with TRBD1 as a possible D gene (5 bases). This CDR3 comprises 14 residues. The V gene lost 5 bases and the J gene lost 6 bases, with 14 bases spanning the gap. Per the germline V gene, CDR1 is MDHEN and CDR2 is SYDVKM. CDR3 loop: CASSPRKGSNEQFF. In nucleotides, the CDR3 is TGTGCCAGCAGTCCTCGGAAGGGGTCCAATGAGCAGTTCTTC.

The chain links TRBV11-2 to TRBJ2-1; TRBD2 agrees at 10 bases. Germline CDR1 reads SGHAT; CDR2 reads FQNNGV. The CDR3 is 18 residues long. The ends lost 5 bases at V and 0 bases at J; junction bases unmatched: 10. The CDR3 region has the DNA TGTGCCAGCAGCCCTCGTAGCGGGAGGACCAGCTCCTACAATGAGCAGTTCTTC. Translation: CASSPRSGRTSSYNEQFF.

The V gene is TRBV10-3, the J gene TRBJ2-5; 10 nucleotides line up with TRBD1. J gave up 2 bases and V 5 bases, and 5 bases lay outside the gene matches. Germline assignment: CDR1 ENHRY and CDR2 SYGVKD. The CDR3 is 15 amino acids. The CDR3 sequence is CAISSGQGGQETQYF. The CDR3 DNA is TGTGCCATCAGTTCCGGACAGGGGGGACAAGAGACCCAGTACTTC.

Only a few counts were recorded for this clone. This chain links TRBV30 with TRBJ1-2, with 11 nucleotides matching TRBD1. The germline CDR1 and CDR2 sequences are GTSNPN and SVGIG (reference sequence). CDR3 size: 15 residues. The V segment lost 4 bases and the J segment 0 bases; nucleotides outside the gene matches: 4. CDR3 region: CAWTPGQGANYGYTF. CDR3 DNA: TGTGCCTGGACCCCGGGACAGGGGGCTAACTATGGCTACACCTTC.

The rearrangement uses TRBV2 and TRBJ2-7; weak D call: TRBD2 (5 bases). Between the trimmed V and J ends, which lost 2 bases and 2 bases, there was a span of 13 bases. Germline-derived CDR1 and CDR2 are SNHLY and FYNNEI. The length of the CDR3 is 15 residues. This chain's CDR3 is CASSEREKGTYEQYF. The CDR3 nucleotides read TGTGCCAGCAGTGAAAGGGAGAAGGGCACCTACGAGCAGTACTTC.

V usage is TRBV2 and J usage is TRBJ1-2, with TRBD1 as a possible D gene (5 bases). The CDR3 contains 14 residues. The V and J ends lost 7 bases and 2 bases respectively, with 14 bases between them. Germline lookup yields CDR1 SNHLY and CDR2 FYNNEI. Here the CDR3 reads CASKSQGKNYGYTF. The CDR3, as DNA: TGTGCCAGCAAATCCCAGGGAAAGAACTATGGCTACACCTTC. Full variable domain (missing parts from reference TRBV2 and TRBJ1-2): EPEVTQTPSHQVTQMGQEVILRCVPISNHLYFYWYRQILGQKVEFLVSFYNNEISEKSEIFDDQFSVERPDGSNFTLKIRSTKLEDSAMYFCASKSQGKNYGYTFGSGTRLTVV.

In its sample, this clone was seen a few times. The CDR3 region is CASSLYRTDGEQYF. The CDR3 nucleotides read TGTGCCAGCAGCTTATACCGGACGGACGGCGAGCAGTACTTC. The rearrangement uses TRBV7-6 and TRBJ2-7; D unresolved. The CDR3 runs to 14 residues. CDR1 and CDR2 (germline): SGHVS, FNYEAQ. Trimming stripped 2 bases from V and 6 bases from J, with 14 bases between.

CDR3 DNA sequence: TGTGCCAGCAGTTTGTTGAACACCGGGGAGCTGTTTTTT. This codes for CASSLLNTGELFF. The chain recombines TRBV27 with TRBJ2-2; D is uncertain. Trimming left V 3 bases short and J 1 base short, with 3 bases between. The germline gives CDR1 MNHEY, CDR2 SMNVEV (reference sequence). CDR3 length: 13 residues.

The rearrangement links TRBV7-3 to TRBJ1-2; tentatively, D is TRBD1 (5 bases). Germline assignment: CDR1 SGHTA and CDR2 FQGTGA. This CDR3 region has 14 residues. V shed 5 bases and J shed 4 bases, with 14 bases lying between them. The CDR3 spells CASSVKGPTYGYTF. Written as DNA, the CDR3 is TGTGCCAGCAGCGTGAAGGGGCCCACCTATGGCTACACCTTC.

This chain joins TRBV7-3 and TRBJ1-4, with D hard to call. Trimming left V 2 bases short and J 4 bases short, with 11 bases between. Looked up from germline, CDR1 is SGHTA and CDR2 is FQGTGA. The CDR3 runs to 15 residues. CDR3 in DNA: TGTGCCAGCAGCTTAGGCGGACGGCTTAATGAAAAACTGTTTTTT. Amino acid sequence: CASSLGGRLNEKLFF.

In nucleotides, the CDR3 is TGTGCCAGCAGGTTCGTCGGGGGAGCCAAAAACATTCAGTACTTC. Translating it yields CASRFVGGAKNIQYF. The rearrangement links TRBV6-1 to TRBJ2-4, with a tentative D call TRBD2 (6 bases). CDR1 and CDR2 (germline): MNHNS, SASEGT. The V and J ends lost 6 bases and 0 bases respectively, with 12 bases between them. The CDR3 spans 15 residues.

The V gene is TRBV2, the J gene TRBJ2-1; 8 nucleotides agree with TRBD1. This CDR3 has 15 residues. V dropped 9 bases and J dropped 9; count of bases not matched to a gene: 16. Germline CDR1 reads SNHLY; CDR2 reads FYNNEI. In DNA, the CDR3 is TGTGCCAGTTCATTCCGGGACAGGATACAAGCTGAGCAGTTCTTC. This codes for CASSFRDRIQAEQFF.

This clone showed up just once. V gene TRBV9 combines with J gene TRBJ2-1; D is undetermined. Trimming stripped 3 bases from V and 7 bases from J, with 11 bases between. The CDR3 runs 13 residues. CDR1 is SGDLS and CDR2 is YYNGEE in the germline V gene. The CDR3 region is CASSDAARNEQFF. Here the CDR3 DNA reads TGTGCCAGCAGCGACGCCGCGAGAAATGAGCAGTTCTTC.

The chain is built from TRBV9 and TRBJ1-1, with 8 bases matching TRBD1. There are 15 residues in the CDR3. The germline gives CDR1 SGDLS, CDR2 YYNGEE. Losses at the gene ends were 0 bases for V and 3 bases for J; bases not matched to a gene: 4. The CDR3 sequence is CASSVDPGGYTEAFF. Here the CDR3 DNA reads TGTGCCAGCAGCGTAGATCCAGGGGGCTACACTGAAGCTTTCTTT.

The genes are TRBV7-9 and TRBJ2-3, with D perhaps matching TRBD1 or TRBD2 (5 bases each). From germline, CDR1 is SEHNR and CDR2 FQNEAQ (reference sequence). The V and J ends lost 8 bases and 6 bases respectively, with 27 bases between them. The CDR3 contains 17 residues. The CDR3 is CASPSEDGTPSPDTQYF. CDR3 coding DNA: TGTGCCAGCCCTTCCGAGGACGGGACGCCGAGCCCGGATACGCAGTATTTT.

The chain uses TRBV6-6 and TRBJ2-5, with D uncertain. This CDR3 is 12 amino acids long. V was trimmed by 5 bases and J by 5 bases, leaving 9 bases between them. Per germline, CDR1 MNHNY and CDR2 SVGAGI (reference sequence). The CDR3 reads CASSRPSETQYF. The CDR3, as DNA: TGTGCCAGCAGTAGACCATCCGAGACCCAGTACTTC.

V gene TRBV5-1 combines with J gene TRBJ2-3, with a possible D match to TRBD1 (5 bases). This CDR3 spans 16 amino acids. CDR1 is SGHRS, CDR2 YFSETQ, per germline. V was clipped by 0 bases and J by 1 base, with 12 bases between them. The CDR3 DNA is TGCGCCAGCAGCTTGGTAGGGCTAGGGGGCACAGATACGCAGTATTTT. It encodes CASSLVGLGGTDTQYF.